This T cell receptor beta chain was sequenced during a study of cytomegalovirus exposure and HLA in healthy donors. The germline V gene encodes CDR1 LNHDA and CDR2 SQIVND (reference sequence). CDR3 length equals 14 residues. Trimming took 1 base from V and 3 from J, leaving 7 bases between them. It was with 60 Vbeta and 13 Jbeta primers that the PCR ran. Only in-frame clones appear in the TCRdb table, and some are missing; sequencing was by immunoSEQ multiplex PCR. The table records about 170,000 clones, roughly 80% of them present only once. The chain joins TRBV19 to TRBJ1-5; D unclear. This TCR was sampled from a female donor in good health and CMV-seronegative. The sequencing sample was made of PBMCs. The CDR3 DNA reads TGTGCCAGTAGTATAGGAGGATTCAATCAGCCCCAGCATTTT. The encoded protein is CASSIGGFNQPQHF.